The sample holds many counts of the clone carrying this TCR beta chain. Antigen unknown. The length of the CDR3 is 12 residues. CDR1 and CDR2 from the germline V gene are SGHRS and YFSETQ. Trimming shortened V by 2 bases and J by 5 bases, and 8 bases separated the two germline ends. A library of TCRbeta sequences, prepared with unique molecular identifiers, was generated. TCRdb re-called the PCR reads through MiXCR, storing one row per CDR3 protein. The repertoire holds some 200,000 distinct CDR3 sequences, with about 11% as singletons. This specimen comes from a study of T-cell reconstitution after alpha-beta-depleted transplantation in children. Points from the study as a whole: The main origin of T-cell counts and diversity one year after transplant was newly produced T cells.

The sequence came from a child younger than two with acute myeloid leukemia, due to receive a stem cell transplant. The sequenced sample was PBMCs, obtained before TCRalphabeta/CD19-depleted stem cell transplant. The chain couples TRBV5-1 to TRBJ2-7, with D tentatively TRBD1 or TRBD2 (5 bases each). CDR3 bases: TGCGCCAGCAGCTTCGAGGGGAACGAGCAGTACTTC. Protein: CASSFEGNEQYF.